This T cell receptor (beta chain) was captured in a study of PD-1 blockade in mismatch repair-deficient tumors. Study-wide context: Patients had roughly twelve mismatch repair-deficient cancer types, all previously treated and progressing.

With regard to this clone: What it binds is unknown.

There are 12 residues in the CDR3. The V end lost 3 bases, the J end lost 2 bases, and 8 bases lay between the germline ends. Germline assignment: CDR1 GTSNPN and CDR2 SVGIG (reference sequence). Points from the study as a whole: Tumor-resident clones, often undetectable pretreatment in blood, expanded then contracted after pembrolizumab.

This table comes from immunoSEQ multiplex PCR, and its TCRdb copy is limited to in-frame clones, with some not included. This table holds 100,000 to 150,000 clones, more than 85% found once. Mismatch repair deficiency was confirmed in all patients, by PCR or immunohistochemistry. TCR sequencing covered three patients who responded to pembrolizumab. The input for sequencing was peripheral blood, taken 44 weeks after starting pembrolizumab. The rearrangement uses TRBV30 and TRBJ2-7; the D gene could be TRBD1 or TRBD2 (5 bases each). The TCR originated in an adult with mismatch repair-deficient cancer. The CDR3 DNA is TGTGCCTGGAGGAGGGACGCCTACGAGCAGTACTTC. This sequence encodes CAWRRDAYEQYF.